A single sample is the source of the 9 T cell receptor beta chains below, sequenced in a study of Ad26.COV2.S vaccination and SARS-CoV-2 variants. Sample treatment: around 19 received Ad26.COV2.S at low or high dose, single or two shots; about five received placebo; per-sample allocation not given. Collection of samples fell on day 63 after the first vaccine or placebo injection. Profiling relied on immunoSEQ multiplex PCR, and the TCRdb table lists in-frame clones only, not all of them. The table includes some 370,000 clones, about four fifths detected once. The source material was peripheral blood, sampled in a trial of Ad26.COV2.S vaccine versus placebo. These receptors were collected from a person aged 18 to 65 who received the Ad26.COV2.S COVID-19 vaccine or a placebo.

The J gene is TRBJ2-7, the V gene TRBV2; D gene uncertain. The V gene's germline CDR1 is SNHLY and CDR2 FYNNEI. Trimming removed 7 bases at V and 3 bases at J, with 16 bases between. The CDR3 is 14 residues long. CDR3: CASTLKGGLYEQYF. The CDR3 DNA sequence: TGTGCCAGCACCCTAAAGGGTGGGCTCTACGAGCAGTACTTC. Full variable domain (rest looked up from reference TRBV2 and TRBJ2-7): EPEVTQTPSHQVTQMGQEVILRCVPISNHLYFYWYRQILGQKVEFLVSFYNNEISEKSEIFDDQFSVERPDGSNFTLKIRSTKLEDSAMYFCASTLKGGLYEQYFGPGTRLTVT.

This clone was seen once. The genes are TRBV9 and TRBJ1-4; TRBD1 might be the D (5 bases). Germline V gene sequence: CDR1 SGDLS, CDR2 YYNGEE. The CDR3 loop spans 13 amino acids. V lost 3 bases and J lost 7, with 10 bases in between. CDR3 sequence: CASSGGRSEKLFF. In DNA, the CDR3 is TGTGCCAGCAGCGGGGGGAGAAGTGAAAAACTGTTTTTT. The full variable domain, with the rest looked up from reference TRBV9 and TRBJ1-4, is DSGVTQTPKHLITATGQRVTLRCSPRSGDLSVYWYQQSLDQGLQFLIQYYNGEERAKGNILERFSAQQFPDLHSELNLSSLELGDSALYFCASSGGRSEKLFFGSGTQLSVL.

The J gene is TRBJ2-1, the V gene TRBV7-8; D is possibly TRBD1 (5 bases). Per the germline V gene, CDR1 is SGHVS and CDR2 is FQNEAQ. Trimming removed 6 bases from V and 5 bases from J, with 23 bases in between. The CDR3 totals 17 residues. The CDR3 nucleotides are TGTGCCAGCAGTCCCGCCCTACGACAGCTACGTGACAATGAGCAGTTCTTC. Translation: CASSPALRQLRDNEQFF.

V is TRBV5-4 and J is TRBJ2-7; 13 bases fit TRBD2. V lost 2 bases and J lost 4; bases outside the gene matches: 9. CDR3 size: 17 residues. Germline V lookup: CDR1 SGHNT, CDR2 YYREEE (reference sequence). The CDR3 reads CASSLLAGGPDMYEQYF. The CDR3 nucleotides read TGTGCCAGCAGCTTACTAGCGGGAGGGCCTGATATGTACGAGCAGTACTTC.

The rearrangement uses TRBV19 and TRBJ2-1, with D tentatively TRBD1 or TRBD2 (7 bases each). The ends were cut back, 2 bases at V and 10 bases at J, with 24 bases in the middle. This CDR3 has 17 amino acids. Germline V lookup: CDR1 LNHDA, CDR2 SQIVND (reference sequence). This chain's CDR3 is CASSINPRAGGAREQFF. DNA for the CDR3: TGTGCCAGTAGTATAAACCCAAGGGCAGGGGGGGCACGAGAGCAGTTCTTC.

The chain employs TRBV24-1 and TRBJ1-2, with TRBD1 matching 7 bases. Germline V gives CDR1 KGHDR, CDR2 SFDVKD. This CDR3 is built from 16 residues. V shed 5 bases, J shed 7 bases, and the junction held 15 bases outside the gene matches. The CDR3 DNA is TGTGCCACCAGTGGCCCACAGACAGGGAGGTACGGTGGCTACACCTTC. Protein: CATSGPQTGRYGGYTF.

The count of this clone is one. The chain uses TRBV5-1 and TRBJ1-1; no firm D call. Per germline, CDR1 SGHRS and CDR2 YFSETQ. Trimming removed 0 bases from V and 0 bases from J, with 9 bases in between. The CDR3 runs to 15 residues. The CDR3 reads CASSLAIGVNTEAFF. DNA for the CDR3: TGCGCCAGCAGCTTGGCCATCGGGGTGAACACTGAAGCTTTCTTT. Filled out from reference TRBV5-1 and TRBJ1-1, the complete variable domain reads KAGVTQTPRYLIKTRGQQVTLSCSPISGHRSVSWYQQTPGQGLQFLFEYFSETQRNKGNFPGRFSGRQFSNSRSEMNVSTLELGDSALYLCASSLAIGVNTEAFFGQGTRLTVV.

The chain recombines TRBV7-7 with TRBJ2-1; 13 bases map to TRBD2. Trimming cost V 5 bases and J 5 bases; bases outside gene matches: 9. Germline loops: CDR1 SSHAT, CDR2 FNYEAQ (reference sequence). The CDR3 has 17 amino acids. The CDR3 DNA is TGTGCCAGCAGCCTATCACTAGCGGGGGGGGTGAACAATGAGCAGTTCTTC. As protein: CASSLSLAGGVNNEQFF.

The rearrangement joins TRBV12-3 or TRBV12-4 to TRBJ2-5; D may be TRBD1 (5 bases). CDR3 length: 12 residues. The V end was cut by 6 bases, the J end by 7 bases, with 12 bases between. As DNA, the CDR3 is TGTGCCAGCAGCAAGACAGAGTGGACCCAGTACTTC. Its protein is CASSKTEWTQYF.